What follows is one T cell receptor beta chain and its context. The data originate from a study of blood T cell repertoires in COVID-19. Study as a whole: Researchers got acute and convalescent COVID-19 samples from the United States, Italy and Spain. The cDNA or gDNA used as material had been derived from T cells, B-cell-depleted T cells, or PBMCs.

The authors' processing: Nucleated cell counts were estimated from reference gene primer amplification. Sequencing used immunoSEQ multiplex PCR; TCRdb keeps in-frame clones, though not all of them. The V and J calls and clone size come from that table; D and trimming were worked out from the DNA. Of about 190,000 clones detected, roughly 80% appear once; the ten largest clones hold around 21%. Trimming stripped 5 bases from V and 4 bases from J, with 20 bases between. The V gene's germline CDR1 is MNHNY and CDR2 SVGAGI (reference sequence). CDR3 length: 17 residues. The source material was peripheral blood. V is TRBV6-6 and J is TRBJ1-4; a weak D match, TRBD1 (6 bases). This clonotype was sampled from a human donor in a cohort sampled during active COVID-19. CDR3 DNA: TGTGCCAGCAGTCCGGGCCGGACGGGACAACTTAATGAAAAACTGTTTTTT. It codes for CASSPGRTGQLNEKLFF.